The present T cell receptor beta chain was sequenced within a study of cytomegalovirus exposure and HLA in healthy donors. The CDR3 runs 14 residues. Germline values: CDR1 SEHNR, CDR2 FQNEAQ (reference sequence). V lost 6 bases to trimming and J lost 3 bases; unmatched junction nucleotides: 6. Overall study results and limits: TCR beta chains numbering 164 were designated cytomegalovirus-associated. Later on, an analysis showed TCR association rates differing by HLA locus, with DRB1 the most and HLA-C the fewest. In most subjects, TCR beta sequences reportedly gave accurate predictions of HLA-A and HLA-B alleles. Sequencing had likely introduced a cluster of highly shared sequence variants as an artifact.

On this clone itself: What it recognizes is unknown.

The PCR ran on 60 Vbeta and 13 Jbeta primers. Some clones are missing from TCRdb's copy, which holds only in-frame ones; the method was immunoSEQ multiplex PCR. Its table lists some 96,000 clones. The source of this sequence is a woman aged 25 to 39 in good health and CMV-seronegative. V and J are TRBV7-9 and TRBJ2-7, with 9 bases fitting TRBD1. The sample comprised PBMCs. CDR3 residues: CASSYGTGNYEQYF. As DNA, the CDR3 is TGTGCCAGCAGTTATGGGACAGGGAACTACGAGCAGTACTTC.